A single sample is the source of the 28 T cell receptor beta chains below, sequenced in a study of T-cell reconstitution after alpha-beta-depleted transplantation in children. The TCRbeta library was prepared with unique molecular identifiers. TCRdb re-called the PCR reads through MiXCR, storing one row per CDR3 protein. Of about 360,000 distinct CDR3 sequences in the sample, roughly 13% were seen once. The sequencing here drew on PBMCs, taken from the stem cell graft. The source is a human donor who donated a stem cell graft to a child with Fanconi anemia.

At least ten counts were recorded for this clonotype. The chain joins TRBV5-1 to TRBJ1-4; D possibly corresponds to TRBD1 (6 bases). Trimming cost V 9 bases and J 8 bases, with 20 bases left between them. Germline-derived CDR1 and CDR2 are SGHRS and YFSETQ. CDR3 size: 14 residues. CDR3 sequence (DNA): TGCGCCACCTCCATTGGATCACAGGGCGAAAAACTGTTTTTT. Its protein is CATSIGSQGEKLFF.

This clonotype was counted a few times. The chain has TRBV4-3 and TRBJ1-1; 9 nucleotides line up with TRBD1. There are 15 residues in the CDR3. V lost 3 bases, J lost 3 bases, and 5 bases stayed unmatched. Germline-derived CDR1 and CDR2 are LGHNA and YSLEER. The CDR3 bases are TGCGCCAGCAGCCACCTCGGGACAGGGCACACTGAAGCTTTCTTT. Translating gives CASSHLGTGHTEAFF.

Only a few counts were recorded for this clonotype. The rearrangement joins TRBV10-3 to TRBJ1-1; D may be TRBD1 (5 bases). V was trimmed by 3 bases and J by 4 bases, leaving 15 bases between them. Germline CDR1 and CDR2: ENHRY and SYGVKD. The CDR3 extends over 15 amino acids. CDR3 region: CAISESAAGRTEAFF. The CDR3, as DNA: TGTGCCATCAGTGAATCCGCGGCGGGGCGCACTGAAGCTTTCTTT.

This clonotype was counted between two and nine times. The gene calls are TRBV10-3 and TRBJ2-1, with TRBD1 identical over 9 bases. Germline assignment: CDR1 ENHRY and CDR2 SYGVKD. CDR3 size: 14 residues. V gave up 7 bases and J gave up 7 bases; unmatched junction bases: 8. DNA of the CDR3: TGTGCCATCACCCCGGGACAGGGTACAAATGAGCAGTTCTTC. Amino acids: CAITPGQGTNEQFF.

This clonotype occurred many times. The rearrangement joins TRBV6-2 or TRBV6-3 to TRBJ1-1; D uncertain. Deletions cut 6 bases from V and 7 bases from J, with 18 bases between. Germline lookup yields CDR1 MNHEY and CDR2 SVGEGT. The CDR3 loop spans 14 amino acids. The CDR3 spells CASRPSGRPDEAFF. The CDR3, as DNA: TGTGCCAGCAGACCCTCCGGCAGGCCCGATGAAGCTTTCTTT.

The chain joins TRBV12-3 or TRBV12-4 to TRBJ2-1; 13 positions agree with TRBD2. V gave up 6 bases and J gave up 7 bases; unmatched junction bases: 6. This CDR3 has 15 residues. DNA of the CDR3: TGTGCCAGCAGCTTACTAGCGGGGGGGATGAATGAGCAGTTCTTC. Encoded protein: CASSLLAGGMNEQFF.

This clonotype came up a few times. The V and J genes are TRBV11-2 and TRBJ2-7; D is possibly TRBD1 or TRBD2 (6 bases each). The V end lost 1 base, the J end lost 4 bases, and 11 bases lay between the germline ends. The CDR3 spans 14 residues. Germline V CDR1 and CDR2: SGHAT, FQNNGV. In DNA form, the CDR3 reads TGTGCCAGCAGCTTAGGGCAGGGGAGGTACGAGCAGTACGTC. Its protein product is CASSLGQGRYEQYV.

This clonotype was seen only a few times. J is TRBJ2-1 and V is TRBV25-1; D ambiguous. CDR3 length equals 14 residues. Per the germline V gene, CDR1 is MGHDK and CDR2 is SYGVNS. V shed 1 base and J shed 1 base, with 5 bases lying between them. The CDR3 reads CASSESVSYNEQFF. CDR3 DNA: TGTGCCAGCAGTGAATCAGTTTCCTACAATGAGCAGTTCTTC.

This clonotype was counted ten times or more. This sequence joins TRBV12-3 or TRBV12-4 and TRBJ1-1; unclear D gene. The V gene lost 3 bases and the J gene lost 8 bases, with 10 bases spanning the gap. This CDR3 region has 12 residues. The CDR3 DNA sequence: TGTGCCAGCAGTTTCGGGGAGGGAGAAGCTTTCTTT. The encoded protein is CASSFGEGEAFF.

The J gene is TRBJ2-1, the V gene TRBV14; D is perhaps TRBD2 (7 bases). Per the germline V gene, CDR1 is SGHDN and CDR2 is FVKESK. The CDR3 totals 15 residues. Trimming removed 4 bases from V and 7 bases from J, with 17 bases in between. The CDR3 DNA follows: TGTGCCAGCAGCCCCAAGAAGGGGGGGTGGAATGAGCAGTTCTTC. Translated, it gives CASSPKKGGWNEQFF.

This clonotype was detected many times. V and J are TRBV28 and TRBJ2-1; 9 positions agree with TRBD2. CDR1 is MDHEN, CDR2 SYDVKM, per germline. The CDR3 spans 15 residues. V lost 7 bases to trimming and J lost 8 bases; unmatched junction nucleotides: 12. DNA for the CDR3: TGTGCCAGCACCTCCCCGGGACTAGCTGTCGATGAGCAGTTCTTC. This encodes CASTSPGLAVDEQFF. Based on the CDR3 plus reference TRBV28 and TRBJ2-1, the full variable domain is DVKVTQSSRYLVKRTGEKVFLECVQDMDHENMFWYRQDPGLGLRLIYFSYDVKMKEKGDIPEGYSVSREKKERFSLILESASTNQTSMYLCASTSPGLAVDEQFFGPGTRLTVL.

The chain is built from TRBV6-1 and TRBJ1-2; possible D gene TRBD1, 5 bases. Trimming stripped 7 bases from V and 8 bases from J, with 17 bases between. The CDR3 totals 13 residues. Germline V lookup: CDR1 MNHNS, CDR2 SASEGT. The CDR3 loop is CASIDVGRGGYTF. The CDR3 coding sequence is TGTGCCAGCATCGACGTGGGACGCGGGGGCTACACCTTC.

CDR3 nucleotides: TGTGCCAGCAGTGAAAGTGAGGGGCCGGTAGGGGTGTACGAGCAGTACTTC. This codes for CASSESEGPVGVYEQYF. The chain carries TRBV2 and TRBJ2-7; TRBD1 or TRBD2 may be the D gene (5 bases each). Trimming took 2 bases from V and 4 from J, leaving 21 bases between them. CDR3 length: 17 amino acids. Per the germline V gene, CDR1 is SNHLY and CDR2 is FYNNEI.

This clonotype was observed at least ten times. This chain links TRBV12-3 or TRBV12-4 with TRBJ1-5; D is perhaps TRBD1 (5 bases). Trimming pared 1 base from V and 3 bases from J, leaving 16 bases between. This CDR3 contains 17 residues. The CDR3 here is CASSLGEARAPNQPQHF. Here the CDR3 DNA reads TGTGCCAGCAGTTTAGGGGAGGCCAGGGCCCCCAATCAGCCCCAGCATTTT.

This clonotype was picked up a small number of times. The chain employs TRBV4-3 and TRBJ2-1; 8 bases are a match to TRBD1. Trimming at V came to 3 bases and at J to 8 bases, leaving 9 bases not matched to a gene. Germline values: CDR1 LGHNA, CDR2 YSLEER. The CDR3 contains 15 residues. CDR3 sequence: CASSQIWTGRDEQFF. The CDR3 nucleotides are TGCGCCAGCAGCCAGATTTGGACAGGGCGCGATGAGCAGTTCTTC.

This clonotype was seen more than once but under ten times. The CDR3 region is CASSSGRDGYTF. The CDR3 DNA sequence: TGCGCCAGCAGCTCGGGACGTGATGGCTACACCTTC. The rearrangement joins TRBV5-1 to TRBJ1-2, with a tentative D call TRBD1 (5 bases). The CDR3 length is 12 residues. The V end lost 3 bases, the J end lost 6 bases, and 9 bases lay between the germline ends. CDR1 and CDR2 from the germline V gene are SGHRS and YFSETQ.

This clonotype was counted only a few times. The rearrangement links TRBV27 to TRBJ1-2; a weak D match, TRBD1 (5 bases). CDR1 is MNHEY and CDR2 is SMNVEV in the germline V gene (reference sequence). With 5 bases removed from V and 3 bases from J, the gap between germline ends came to 19 bases. CDR3 length: 16 amino acids. The CDR3 DNA reads as TGTGCCAGCAGTCCCAAAACCCGCGGGACGGACTATGGCTACACCTTC. Its translation is CASSPKTRGTDYGYTF.

The CDR3 loop reads CSARISGGSYEQYF. CDR3 sequence (DNA): TGCAGTGCTAGGATTAGCGGGGGCTCCTACGAGCAGTACTTC. The rearrangement joins TRBV20-1 to TRBJ2-7, with 9 bases lining up with TRBD2. Trimming removed 3 bases from V and 0 bases from J; junction bases left unmatched: 3. This CDR3 has 14 residues. CDR1 and CDR2 from the germline V gene are DFQATT and SNEGSKA (reference sequence).

This sequence joins TRBV5-5 and TRBJ2-5; 12 bases are a match to TRBD2. Per the germline V gene, CDR1 is SGHKS and CDR2 is YYEKEE (reference sequence). The V gene end was trimmed by 0 bases and the J gene end by 4 bases; junction bases not matched to a gene: 7. CDR3 size: 17 residues. CDR3: CASSLAPSGGAPETQYF. DNA for the CDR3: TGTGCCAGCAGCTTGGCGCCTAGCGGGGGGGCCCCAGAGACCCAGTACTTC.

This clonotype has at least ten counts. The chain uses TRBV20-1 and TRBJ2-5, with 11 bases that match TRBD2. Trimming took 4 bases from V and 2 from J; bases not matched to a gene: 6. The germline V gene encodes CDR1 DFQATT and CDR2 SNEGSKA (reference sequence). The CDR3 is 15 amino acids. The CDR3 DNA follows: TGCAGTGCTAAAAGGACTAGCGGGTCTCAAGAGACCCAGTACTTC. It codes for CSAKRTSGSQETQYF.

Note on this clonotype: This CDR3 fails to terminate in the conserved phenylalanine or tryptophan, so it likely reflects a read error. The chain recombines TRBV6-5 with TRBJ2-7, with D possibly TRBD1 on 5 matching bases. Deletions cut 0 bases from V and 5 bases from J, with 11 bases between. The V gene's germline CDR1 is MNHEY and CDR2 SVGAGI. The CDR3 is 14 amino acids. The CDR3 nucleotides are TGTGCCAGCAGTTACTCGAAGGGGATCGACGAGCAGTACTGC. It translates to CASSYSKGIDEQYC.

The genes are TRBV6-2 or TRBV6-3 and TRBJ1-6; D is ambiguous. This CDR3 has 13 amino acids. The germline V and J ends were trimmed by 7 bases and 11 bases, with 15 bases remaining between them. From germline, CDR1 is MNHEY and CDR2 SVGEGT. In DNA form, the CDR3 reads TGTGCCAGCAAACTGGACGGGGAGACACCCCTCCACTTT. It translates to CASKLDGETPLHF.

The table lists this clonotype with many counts. The junction and the germline gene differ at one end; a read error may be behind it. V usage is TRBV7-7 and J usage is TRBJ2-5, with TRBD1 matching over 8 bases. Looked up from germline, CDR1 is SSHAT and CDR2 is FNYEAQ (reference sequence). The CDR3 sequence is 13 residues long. CDR3 coding DNA: TGTGCTAGCAGTACACAGGGGGAAGAGACCCAGTACTTC. Translating gives CASSTQGEETQYF.

The sample holds a few counts of this clonotype. J is TRBJ1-5 and V is TRBV6-2 or TRBV6-3; TRBD1 might be the D (5 bases). V lost 2 bases to trimming and J lost 11 bases, with 16 bases between them. This CDR3 is built from 14 residues. The germline CDR1 and CDR2 sequences are MNHEY and SVGEGT. The CDR3 reads CASSYADSLYAQHF. Here the CDR3 DNA reads TGTGCCAGCAGTTACGCCGACAGCCTCTATGCCCAGCATTTT.

V and J are TRBV7-8 and TRBJ2-1; 11 bases are shared with TRBD2. The V gene end was trimmed by 3 bases and the J gene end by 7 bases; junction bases not matched to a gene: 8. CDR1 is SGHVS and CDR2 is FQNEAQ in the germline V gene. The CDR3 consists of 16 residues. The CDR3 DNA reads TGTGCCAGCAGCTTTTTGACTAGCGGGGTTCAGAATGAGCAGTTCTTC. Translation gives CASSFLTSGVQNEQFF.

The genes are TRBV27 and TRBJ1-2, with D perhaps TRBD1 (6 bases). CDR3 size: 14 residues. With 5 bases removed from V and 5 bases from J, the gap between germline ends came to 15 bases. CDR1 and CDR2 (germline): MNHEY, SMNVEV (reference sequence). CDR3 amino acids: CASSLLVGGYGYTF. CDR3 coding DNA: TGTGCCAGCAGTCTCCTGGTAGGGGGTTATGGCTACACCTTC.

This clonotype occurred many times. The rearrangement uses TRBV6-2 or TRBV6-3 and TRBJ1-5, with D possibly TRBD1 on 6 matching bases. Germline V CDR1 and CDR2: MNHEY, SVGEGT. Trimming removed 7 bases from V and 5 bases from J, with 15 bases in between. This CDR3 region has 14 residues. In DNA form, the CDR3 reads TGTGCCAGCATCGGGGCAGGGGCCGATCAGCCCCAGCATTTT. It translates to CASIGAGADQPQHF.

Only a few counts were recorded for this clonotype. The genes are TRBV18 and TRBJ2-1; the match to TRBD1 covers 7 bases. There are 15 residues in the CDR3. The J segment lost 5 bases and the V segment lost 3 bases, leaving 7 bases of the junction unmatched. The germline V gene encodes CDR1 KGHSH and CDR2 LQKENI. The DNA of the CDR3 is TGTGCCAGCTCACCCGACAGGGCGAGGAACAATGAGCAGTTCTTC. Translating gives CASSPDRARNNEQFF.